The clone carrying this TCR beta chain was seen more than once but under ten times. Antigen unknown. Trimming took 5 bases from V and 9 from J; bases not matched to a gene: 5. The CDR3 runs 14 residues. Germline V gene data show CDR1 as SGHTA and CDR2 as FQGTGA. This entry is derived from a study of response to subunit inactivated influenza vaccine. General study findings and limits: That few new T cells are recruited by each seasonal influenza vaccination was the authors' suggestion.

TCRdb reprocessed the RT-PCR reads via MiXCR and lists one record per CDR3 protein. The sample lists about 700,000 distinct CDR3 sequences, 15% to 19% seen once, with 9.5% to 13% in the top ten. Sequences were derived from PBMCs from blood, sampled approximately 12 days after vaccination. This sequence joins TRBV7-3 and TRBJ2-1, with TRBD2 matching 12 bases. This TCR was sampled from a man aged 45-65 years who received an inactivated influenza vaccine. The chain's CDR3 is CASSPGLAGTEQFF. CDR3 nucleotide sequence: TGTGCCAGCAGCCCTGGACTAGCGGGGACTGAGCAGTTCTTC.